These 21 T cell receptor beta chains share one sample of origin, sequenced in a study of radiation and T cells in renal cell carcinoma. Noted time point: blood 2 weeks post-SBRT. The treatment is: 15 Gy SBRT to primary tumor, nephrectomy 4 weeks later. Assay used: immunoSEQ multiplex PCR; TCRdb lists only in-frame clones, some missing. The repertoire holds around 76,000 clones, with about four fifths as singletons. This sample comprised blood, obtained from a patient whose treatment included radiotherapy and nephrectomy. The receptors shown here come from a man aged 55-75 years with renal cell carcinoma.

The CDR3 spells CASSQTGGRESIQYF. CDR3 DNA sequence: TGCGCCAGCAGCCAAACAGGGGGGAGGGAGAGCATTCAGTACTTC. J is TRBJ2-4 and V is TRBV4-3, with D possibly matching TRBD1 (8 bases). Looked up from germline, CDR1 is LGHNA and CDR2 is YSLEER. V dropped 2 bases and J dropped 9 bases, with 17 bases sitting between them. The CDR3 has 15 amino acids.

The chain couples TRBV25-1 to TRBJ1-2; TRBD1 agrees at 8 bases. Germline V gene data show CDR1 as MGHDK and CDR2 as SYGVNS. Unmatched junction bases numbered 8, after V lost 3 bases and J lost 5 bases. The CDR3 length is 15 residues. CDR3 nucleotide sequence: TGTGCCAGCAGTGACGTCGCACAGGGGGAGTATGGCTACACCTTC. Translation gives CASSDVAQGEYGYTF.

This rearrangement joins TRBV5-1 to TRBJ2-3, with no clear D. Germline values: CDR1 SGHRS, CDR2 YFSETQ. The V and J ends lost 2 bases and 1 base respectively, with 11 bases between them. The CDR3 spans 15 residues. The CDR3 is CASSLSRVGTDTQYF. The DNA for the CDR3 is TGCGCCAGCAGCTTATCCCGGGTGGGCACAGATACGCAGTATTTT. Using reference TRBV5-1 and TRBJ2-3 for the parts outside the CDR3, the full variable domain is KAGVTQTPRYLIKTRGQQVTLSCSPISGHRSVSWYQQTPGQGLQFLFEYFSETQRNKGNFPGRFSGRQFSNSRSEMNVSTLELGDSALYLCASSLSRVGTDTQYFGPGTRLTVL.

The J gene is TRBJ2-2, the V gene TRBV5-1, with no clear D. This CDR3 has 13 amino acids. Germline-derived CDR1 and CDR2 are SGHRS and YFSETQ. V was trimmed by 3 bases and J by 5 bases, leaving 8 bases between them. The CDR3 bases are TGCGCCAGCAGCTCGGCCGGGACCGGGGAGCTGTTTTTT. It encodes CASSSAGTGELFF.

The chain uses TRBV27 and TRBJ1-2; 8 bases match TRBD1. The junction had 4 bases not matched to a gene; V was cut back by 5 bases and J by 8 bases. In germline, CDR1 is MNHEY, CDR2 SMNVEV (reference sequence). The CDR3 has 12 residues. CDR3 DNA sequence: TGTGCCAGCAGTCCCCGGACAGGGGGCTACACCTTC. It encodes CASSPRTGGYTF.

The J gene is TRBJ2-5, the V gene TRBV27; TRBD2 matches 10 bases. The junction had 6 bases not matched to a gene; V was cut back by 0 bases and J by 14 bases. Germline CDR1 is MNHEY and CDR2 is SMNVEV (reference sequence). The CDR3 consists of 13 residues. Here the CDR3 DNA reads TGTGCCAGCAGTTTATCGTCTAGCGGGAGTCCCTACTTC. It yields the protein CASSLSSSGSPYF.

The genes are TRBV19 and TRBJ1-2, with a weak D call TRBD1 (6 bases). Germline V gene sequence: CDR1 LNHDA, CDR2 SQIVND (reference sequence). The CDR3 length is 14 residues. Trimming stripped 5 bases from V and 4 bases from J, with 14 bases between. The CDR3 DNA is TGTGCCAGTAGTCCACAGGGAGGGTCCTATGGCTACACCTTC. Amino acid sequence: CASSPQGGSYGYTF.

The genes are TRBV7-9 and TRBJ2-2; D perhaps matches TRBD1 (5 bases). Trimming pared 6 bases from V and 4 bases from J, leaving 12 bases between. CDR1 and CDR2 from the germline V gene are SEHNR and FQNEAQ (reference sequence). The CDR3 totals 14 residues. DNA for the CDR3: TGTGCCAGCAGTATCAAGGGGTCCACCGGGGAGCTGTTTTTT. Translated, it gives CASSIKGSTGELFF.

The rearrangement joins TRBV7-2 to TRBJ1-1, with 10 bases fitting TRBD1. V trimming: 4 bases; J trimming: 1 base; junction bases outside the gene matches: 3. Germline V gene data show CDR1 as SGHTA and CDR2 as FQGNSA. This CDR3 has 15 residues. CDR3 bases: TGTGCCAGCAGCTGGACAGGGGGGTCGAACACTGAAGCTTTCTTT. Translation: CASSWTGGSNTEAFF.

J is TRBJ1-2 and V is TRBV4-1; 8 bases match TRBD1. The CDR3 is 19 amino acids. The ends lost 0 bases at V and 4 bases at J; junction bases unmatched: 16. The V gene's germline CDR1 is MGHRA and CDR2 YSYEKL. In nucleotides, the CDR3 is TGCGCCAGCAGCCAAGAGCTCGGGGGACAGGAAGGTGATCGCTATGGCTACACCTTC. Translation: CASSQELGGQEGDRYGYTF.

The rearrangement uses TRBV11-2 and TRBJ2-5; TRBD2 matches 9 bases. Germline assignment: CDR1 SGHAT and CDR2 FQNNGV. V lost 1 base and J lost 7; bases outside the gene matches: 7. The CDR3 is made up of 15 amino acids. The CDR3 DNA reads as TGTGCCAGCAGCTTAGCGGTAGCGGGAGATGGGACCCAGTACTTC. As protein: CASSLAVAGDGTQYF.

V gene TRBV15 combines with J gene TRBJ2-5, with a weak D call TRBD1 (5 bases). V dropped 0 bases and J dropped 5 bases, with 10 bases sitting between them. The CDR3 spans 14 residues. In germline, CDR1 is LNHNV, CDR2 YYDKDF (reference sequence). DNA of the CDR3: TGTGCCACCAGCAGAGATAGGGGTTGGGAGACCCAGTACTTC. It codes for CATSRDRGWETQYF.

The V and J genes are TRBV14 and TRBJ1-4, with 7 positions matching TRBD1. The CDR3 runs 13 residues. CDR1 is SGHDN, CDR2 FVKESK, per germline. V was clipped by 3 bases and J by 8 bases; unmatched bases: 3. CDR3 in DNA: TGTGCCAGCAGCCAGACAGGGAACGAAAAACTGTTTTTT. It translates to CASSQTGNEKLFF.

CDR3 in amino acids: CASSGRDRQPPNYGYTF. For the CDR3, the DNA is TGTGCCAGCTCAGGGCGGGATCGCCAGCCACCTAACTATGGCTACACCTTC. The chain uses TRBV18 and TRBJ1-2; D unclear. V was cut by 5 bases and J by 0 bases, with 19 bases left in between. From germline, CDR1 is KGHSH and CDR2 LQKENI. This CDR3 comprises 17 residues.

This chain joins TRBV9 and TRBJ2-7; 10 bases are shared with TRBD1. Losses at the gene ends were 4 bases for V and 6 bases for J; bases not matched to a gene: 7. This CDR3 is built from 14 residues. Per germline, CDR1 SGDLS and CDR2 YYNGEE. The CDR3 DNA reads TGTGCCAGCAGCACCCGACAGGGGGCTGGCGAGCAGTACTTC. This sequence encodes CASSTRQGAGEQYF.

This clone was detected a few times. One junction end does not reproduce the germline sequence, and a read error may be involved. The chain carries TRBV6-6 and TRBJ2-7; perhaps TRBD2 as D (6 bases). Germline V CDR1 and CDR2: MNHNY, SVGAGI (reference sequence). This CDR3 has 11 residues. The CDR3 reads CASSYGGVPHF. The CDR3 DNA reads as TGTGCCAGCAGTTACGGAGGGGTCCCGCACTTC.

The chain has TRBV4-1 and TRBJ1-2, with D perhaps TRBD1 (5 bases). The CDR3 has 16 residues. V gave up 0 bases and J gave up 5 bases, with 16 bases separating them. Germline V lookup: CDR1 MGHRA, CDR2 YSYEKL. In DNA, the CDR3 is TGCGCCAGCAGCCAAGATTTTAGGAGGGGAACTTATGGCTACACCTTC. Its protein is CASSQDFRRGTYGYTF.

V is TRBV28 and J is TRBJ2-3; 9 positions agree with TRBD2. Germline V CDR1 and CDR2: MDHEN, SYDVKM. The junction had 11 bases not matched to a gene; V was cut back by 5 bases and J by 5 bases. The CDR3 spans 16 residues. CDR3 region: CASSPAGSSGRDTQYF. In DNA form, the CDR3 reads TGTGCCAGCAGTCCAGCGGGGAGTAGCGGGAGAGATACGCAGTATTTT. The whole variable domain, filled in from reference TRBV28 and TRBJ2-3, reads DVKVTQSSRYLVKRTGEKVFLECVQDMDHENMFWYRQDPGLGLRLIYFSYDVKMKEKGDIPEGYSVSREKKERFSLILESASTNQTSMYLCASSPAGSSGRDTQYFGPGTRLTVL.

The chain has TRBV19 and TRBJ2-5; 12 bases fit TRBD2. The CDR3 extends over 15 amino acids. Germline V gives CDR1 LNHDA, CDR2 SQIVND (reference sequence). V lost 5 bases and J lost 5; bases outside the gene matches: 6. The CDR3 DNA reads TGTGCCAGTAGTGTCGGACTAGCGGGATATGAGACCCAGTACTTC. This gives the protein CASSVGLAGYETQYF.

The chain uses TRBV7-9 and TRBJ2-3; either TRBD1 or TRBD2 may fit D (5 bases each). V was trimmed by 5 bases and J by 2 bases, leaving 20 bases between them. This CDR3 has 17 residues. Germline V gives CDR1 SEHNR, CDR2 FQNEAQ (reference sequence). CDR3 nucleotides: TGTGCCAGCAGCGACGGCAGTCGAGGGGCCTTCACAGATACGCAGTATTTT. Translating gives CASSDGSRGAFTDTQYF.

V gene TRBV9 combines with J gene TRBJ1-2; D unresolved. The CDR3 is 15 amino acids. Germline V gene sequence: CDR1 SGDLS, CDR2 YYNGEE. Trimming removed 6 bases from V and 3 bases from J, with 18 bases in between. CDR3 sequence: CASTLSRGVDYGYTF. The CDR3 DNA follows: TGTGCCAGCACATTGTCCCGCGGGGTAGACTATGGCTACACCTTC.